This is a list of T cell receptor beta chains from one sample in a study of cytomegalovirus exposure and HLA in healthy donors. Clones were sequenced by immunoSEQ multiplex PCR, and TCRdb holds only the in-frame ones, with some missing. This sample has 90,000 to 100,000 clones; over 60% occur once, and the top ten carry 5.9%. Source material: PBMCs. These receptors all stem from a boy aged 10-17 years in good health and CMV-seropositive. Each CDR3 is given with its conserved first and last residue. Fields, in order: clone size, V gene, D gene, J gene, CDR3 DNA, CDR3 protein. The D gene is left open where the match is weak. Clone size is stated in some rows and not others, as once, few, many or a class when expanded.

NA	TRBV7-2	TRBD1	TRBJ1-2	TGTGCCAGCAGCCCGGGACAGGGCTATGGCTACACCTTC	CASSPGQGYGYTF
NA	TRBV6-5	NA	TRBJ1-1	TGTGCCAGCAGTTACCAGCAGGGGATCACTGAAGCTTTCTTT	CASSYQQGITEAFF
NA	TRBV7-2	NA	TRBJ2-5	TGTGCCAGCAGCCAACAAGAGACCCAGTACTTC	CASSQQETQYF
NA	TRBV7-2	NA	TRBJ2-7	TGTGCCAGCAGCTTAACGGGGGTGTACGAGCAGTACTTC	CASSLTGVYEQYF
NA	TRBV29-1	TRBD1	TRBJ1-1	TGCAGCGTGGACAGGGGAATCGCCACTGAAGCTTTCTTT	CSVDRGIATEAFF
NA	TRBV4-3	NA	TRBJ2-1	TGCGCCAGCAGCCAAGACGGACGAGGGGGACCTGAGCAGTTCTTC	CASSQDGRGGPEQFF
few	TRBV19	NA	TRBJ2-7	TGTGCCAGTAGTGGCAGTTATTACGAGCAGTACTTC	CASSGSYYEQYF
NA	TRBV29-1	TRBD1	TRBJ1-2	TGCAGCGGGGGACAGGGAGAGGACTATGGCTACACCTTC	CSGGQGEDYGYTF
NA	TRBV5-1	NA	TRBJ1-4	TGCGCCAGCAGCCAAATTTCAACTAATGAAAAACTGTTTTTT	CASSQISTNEKLFF
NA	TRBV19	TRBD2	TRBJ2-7	TGTGCCAGTACCCCGACCGGGACTAGCGTCTCCTACGAGCAGTACTTC	CASTPTGTSVSYEQYF
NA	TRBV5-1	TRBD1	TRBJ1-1	TGCGCCAGCAGCTCGGGACAGCAGAACACTGAAGCTTTCTTT	CASSSGQQNTEAFF
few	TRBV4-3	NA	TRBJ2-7	TGCGCCAGCAGCCAAGTTCACAGGAGCTCCTACGAGCAGTACTTC	CASSQVHRSSYEQYF
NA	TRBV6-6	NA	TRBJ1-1	TGTGCCAGCAGCCGGCAGGGTGAAGCTTTCTTT	CASSRQGEAFF
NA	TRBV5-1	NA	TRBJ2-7	TGCGCCAGCAGCTTACAACAGGGTCTAGCCTACGAGCAGTACTTC	CASSLQQGLAYEQYF
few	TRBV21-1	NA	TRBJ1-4	TGTGCCAGACCGCCTTCGTACGGGTTGAATGAAAAACTGTTTTTT	CARPPSYGLNEKLFF
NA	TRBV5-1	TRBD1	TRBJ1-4	TGCGCCAGCAGCAAAGACAGGGTTGGAACTAATGAAAAACTGTTTTTT	CASSKDRVGTNEKLFF
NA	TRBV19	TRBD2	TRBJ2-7	TGTGCCAGTAGCCCTACGGGGGGAGGCGAGCAGTACTTC	CASSPTGGGEQYF
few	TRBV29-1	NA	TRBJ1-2	TGCAGCGTTGTCCGGGAGTCGAGACCTGGCTACCCCTTC	CSVVRESRPGYPF
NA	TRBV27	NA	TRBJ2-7	TGTGCCAGCAGTTTATCCGGGACACTCTCAGGCGAGCAGTACTTC	CASSLSGTLSGEQYF
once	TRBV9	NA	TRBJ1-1	TGTGCCAGCAGCGTGGGACAAACGAACACTGAAGCTTTCTTT	CASSVGQTNTEAFF
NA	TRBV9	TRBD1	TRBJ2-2	TGTGCCAGCAGCGAGACAGGGAGTCCCGGGGAGCTGTTTTTT	CASSETGSPGELFF
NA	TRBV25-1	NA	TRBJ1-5	TGTGCCAGCAGTGGGGGGGTTTGGCAGCCCCAGCATTTT	CASSGGVWQPQHF